These 27 T cell receptor beta chains originate from one sample sequenced in a study of beta chain features in type 1 diabetes. Expressed TCRB transcripts were sequenced because the entire RNA isolate underwent reverse transcription. Clones were sequenced by immunoSEQ multiplex PCR, and TCRdb holds only the in-frame ones, with some missing. This table holds around 430,000 clones, approximately 31% found once. The sample comprised naive CD4+ T cells from blood. The source of these receptors is a man aged 18 to 30 in good health.

The genes are TRBV28 and TRBJ2-1; 10 nucleotides line up with TRBD2. J lost 2 bases, V lost 6 bases, and 7 bases had no gene match. Germline V gene lookup returns CDR1 MDHEN and CDR2 SYDVKM. The CDR3 contains 16 residues. CDR3 coding DNA: TGTGCCAGCAGCCAGTTAGCGGGAGGAACCTACAATGAGCAGTTCTTC. It yields the protein CASSQLAGGTYNEQFF.

This chain connects TRBV15 to TRBJ2-3, with TRBD2 matching 7 bases. Germline trimming cut 0 bases from V and 3 bases from J; bases unmatched to any gene: 6. The CDR3 has 16 residues. Germline V gene lookup returns CDR1 LNHNV and CDR2 YYDKDF (reference sequence). The CDR3 coding sequence is TGTGCCACCAGCAGAGATCGGGGTAGCGGGACAGATACGCAGTATTTT. Protein sequence: CATSRDRGSGTDTQYF.

This clone was seen a handful of times. The V and J genes are TRBV9 and TRBJ2-7; D possibly uses TRBD1 or TRBD2 (6 bases each). Trimming cost V 0 bases and J 2 bases, with 12 bases left between them. This CDR3 comprises 15 residues. CDR1 is SGDLS, CDR2 YYNGEE, per germline. DNA of the CDR3: TGTGCCAGCAGCGTAGACCGGGGGCCTACCTACGAGCAGTACTTC. The encoded protein is CASSVDRGPTYEQYF. The entire variable domain, with the rest obtained from reference TRBV9 and TRBJ2-7, is as follows: DSGVTQTPKHLITATGQRVTLRCSPRSGDLSVYWYQQSLDQGLQFLIQYYNGEERAKGNILERFSAQQFPDLHSELNLSSLELGDSALYFCASSVDRGPTYEQYFGPGTRLTVT.

This clone was found a few times. The sample contains more than one DNA sequence encoding this CDR3. J is TRBJ1-3 and V is TRBV10-3; D gene unclear. CDR3 size: 12 residues. Per germline, CDR1 ENHRY and CDR2 SYGVKD. With 4 bases removed from V and 7 bases from J, the gap between germline ends came to 8 bases. The CDR3 reads CAISGLGNTIYF. In nucleotides, the CDR3 is TGTGCCATCAGTGGTCTTGGGAACACCATATATTTT.

This clone was counted a few times. The genes are TRBV2 and TRBJ2-5; D not resolved. V lost 5 bases to trimming and J lost 4 bases, with 8 bases between them. The CDR3 extends over 12 amino acids. Germline CDR1 SNHLY, CDR2 FYNNEI. This CDR3 is CASSTERETQYF. The CDR3 coding sequence is TGTGCCAGCAGTACAGAAAGAGAGACCCAGTACTTC. The whole variable domain, filled in from reference TRBV2 and TRBJ2-5, reads EPEVTQTPSHQVTQMGQEVILRCVPISNHLYFYWYRQILGQKVEFLVSFYNNEISEKSEIFDDQFSVERPDGSNFTLKIRSTKLEDSAMYFCASSTERETQYFGPGTRLLVL.

This clone has only a few counts. The chain is built from TRBV28 and TRBJ2-7; weak D call: TRBD2 (7 bases). The CDR3 sequence is 13 residues long. V lost 6 bases and J lost 4, with 13 bases in between. Per germline, CDR1 MDHEN and CDR2 SYDVKM. The CDR3 coding sequence is TGTGCCAGCAGCTTGCGGGGGCGGTACGAGCAGTACTTC. Its translation: CASSLRGRYEQYF.

In its sample, this clone was seen a few times. The rearrangement links TRBV6-6 to TRBJ1-1, with a possible D match to TRBD1 (6 bases). The CDR3 totals 16 residues. Germline V gives CDR1 MNHNY, CDR2 SVGAGI (reference sequence). V was pared by 2 bases and J by 2 bases, with 15 bases between. DNA of the CDR3: TGTGCCAGCAGTTACCCCAAGTCAGGGGCCAACACTGAAGCTTTCTTT. Protein product: CASSYPKSGANTEAFF.

The chain has TRBV9 and TRBJ1-2, with a tentative D call TRBD1 (5 bases). Deletions cut 0 bases from V and 4 bases from J, with 13 bases between. Germline V CDR1 and CDR2: SGDLS, YYNGEE. This CDR3 comprises 15 residues. CDR3 DNA: TGTGCCAGCAGCGTAGTTGGGACCGATGCCTATGGCTACACCTTC. Its protein is CASSVVGTDAYGYTF.

This clone was observed a handful of times. The chain links TRBV7-8 to TRBJ2-7; 8 bases agree with TRBD2. The CDR3 runs 12 residues. Trimming took 8 bases from V and 4 from J; bases not matched to a gene: 4. Germline lookup yields CDR1 SGHVS and CDR2 FQNEAQ. As DNA, the CDR3 is TGTGCCAGCCAACCGGGGGGGTACGAGCAGTACTTC. Residues: CASQPGGYEQYF.

The chain carries TRBV2 and TRBJ1-2; D gene unclear. CDR3 length: 16 amino acids. Germline CDR1 and CDR2: SNHLY and FYNNEI. V shed 1 base and J shed 6 bases, with 18 bases lying between them. The CDR3 spells CASSEGFGDFSNGYTF. The CDR3 coding sequence is TGTGCCAGCAGTGAAGGTTTTGGAGATTTCTCAAATGGCTACACCTTC.

The chain has TRBV4-1 and TRBJ2-3; TRBD2 agrees at 10 bases. Germline loops: CDR1 MGHRA, CDR2 YSYEKL. The CDR3 is 17 residues long. The V segment lost 1 base and the J segment 2 bases; nucleotides outside the gene matches: 6. The CDR3 spells CASSQGRLAGPTDTQYF. CDR3 nucleotides: TGCGCCAGCAGCCAAGGGAGACTAGCGGGCCCCACAGATACGCAGTATTTT.

This clone showed up just a few times. The V and J genes are TRBV7-8 and TRBJ2-1; 12 nucleotides align to TRBD2. The CDR3 runs 17 residues. The germline CDR1 and CDR2 sequences are SGHVS and FQNEAQ. The V segment lost 3 bases and the J segment 7 bases; nucleotides outside the gene matches: 10. The CDR3 nucleotides read TGTGCCAGCAGCTTTCCCTCTAGCGGGAGGGCCGGGAATGAGCAGTTCTTC. Its protein is CASSFPSSGRAGNEQFF.

This clone came up a few times. The chain has TRBV7-9 and TRBJ2-3; possibly TRBD1 for D (5 bases). Trimming removed 7 bases from V and 3 bases from J, with 17 bases in between. This CDR3 has 15 amino acids. The germline V gene encodes CDR1 SEHNR and CDR2 FQNEAQ (reference sequence). The CDR3 bases are TGTGCCAGCACCTTTCGGCAGGGAAATACAGATACGCAGTATTTT. Protein sequence: CASTFRQGNTDTQYF.

This clone appeared a few times. At the DNA level, this CDR3 is encoded by other sequences in the same sample as well. The J gene is TRBJ2-3, the V gene TRBV7-2; D is uncertain. This CDR3 spans 14 amino acids. Germline-derived CDR1 and CDR2 are SGHTA and FQGNSA. V shed 1 base and J shed 0 bases, with 5 bases lying between them. CDR3 in amino acids: CASSLGVSTDTQYF. CDR3 in DNA: TGTGCCAGCAGCTTAGGCGTTAGCACAGATACGCAGTATTTT. The full variable domain, with the rest looked up from reference TRBV7-2 and TRBJ2-3, is GAGVSQSPSNKVTEKGKDVELRCDPISGHTALYWYRQSLGQGLEFLIYFQGNSAPDKSGLPSDRFSAERTGGSVSTLTIQRTQQEDSAVYLCASSLGVSTDTQYFGPGTRLTVL.

This clone was seen a handful of times. The genes are TRBV7-2 and TRBJ2-1, with TRBD1 matching over 7 bases. The CDR3 is 12 residues long. Trimming took 1 base from V and 14 from J; bases not matched to a gene: 5. Germline lookup yields CDR1 SGHTA and CDR2 FQGNSA. CDR3 sequence reads: CASSLGFRGKFF. The CDR3 coding sequence is TGTGCCAGCAGCTTAGGTTTCAGGGGGAAGTTCTTC.

This clone has more than one count but fewer than ten. The chain carries TRBV7-2 and TRBJ1-5; 7 nucleotides align to TRBD1. Germline CDR1 reads SGHTA; CDR2 reads FQGNSA. CDR3 length: 14 residues. Losses at the gene ends were 2 bases for V and 5 bases for J; bases not matched to a gene: 3. CDR3 coding DNA: TGTGCCAGCAGCTTAAGACAGGGATATCAGCCCCAGCATTTT. This codes for CASSLRQGYQPQHF.

The V and J genes are TRBV11-3 and TRBJ2-3; 8 bases align to TRBD2. The length of the CDR3 is 17 residues. The germline CDR1 and CDR2 sequences are SGHNT and YENEEA. V lost 0 bases, J lost 5 bases, and 10 bases stayed unmatched. This CDR3 reads CASSLDRAREGGDTQYF. In nucleotides, the CDR3 is TGTGCCAGCAGCTTAGATCGGGCCCGGGAGGGCGGAGATACGCAGTATTTT.

The CDR3 nucleotides are TGTGCCAGCAGTGCAGGAATCGATGAGCAGTTCTTC. Its translation: CASSAGIDEQFF. This chain links TRBV2 with TRBJ2-1, with D unresolved. Germline assignment: CDR1 SNHLY and CDR2 FYNNEI. The germline V and J ends were trimmed by 4 bases and 8 bases, with 9 bases remaining between them. CDR3 length: 12 residues. Looking up the rest from reference TRBV2 and TRBJ2-1 gives the full variable domain: EPEVTQTPSHQVTQMGQEVILRCVPISNHLYFYWYRQILGQKVEFLVSFYNNEISEKSEIFDDQFSVERPDGSNFTLKIRSTKLEDSAMYFCASSAGIDEQFFGPGTRLTVL.

This sequence joins TRBV7-2 and TRBJ2-3, with D perhaps assigned TRBD1 or TRBD2 (5 bases each). The V end lost 1 base, the J end lost 0 bases, and 11 bases lay between the germline ends. CDR1 is SGHTA and CDR2 is FQGNSA in the germline V gene. The CDR3 runs 16 residues. The CDR3 loop reads CASSLGWGISTDTQYF. The CDR3, as DNA: TGTGCCAGCAGCTTAGGGTGGGGGATAAGCACAGATACGCAGTATTTT.

V and J are TRBV2 and TRBJ1-1; TRBD1 might be the D (5 bases). CDR1 and CDR2 from the germline V gene are SNHLY and FYNNEI. Trimming stripped 4 bases from V and 1 base from J, with 10 bases between. The CDR3 runs 14 residues. The CDR3 here is CASSGYRTNTEAFF. CDR3 nucleotide sequence: TGTGCCAGCAGTGGGTACAGGACGAACACTGAAGCTTTCTTT.

This clone was seen a handful of times. The chain carries TRBV7-6 and TRBJ1-5; unclear D gene. V was clipped by 0 bases and J by 0 bases, with 3 bases between them. Germline lookup yields CDR1 SGHVS and CDR2 FNYEAQ. The CDR3 has 14 amino acids. The CDR3, as DNA: TGTGCCAGCAGCTTAGCTGATAGCAATCAGCCCCAGCATTTT. Its protein product is CASSLADSNQPQHF.

The V call is TRBV9, the J call TRBJ2-5; D is uncertain. This CDR3 is 14 amino acids long. CDR1 is SGDLS, CDR2 YYNGEE, per germline. V lost 0 bases and J lost 4, with 10 bases in between. In DNA, the CDR3 is TGTGCCAGCAGCGTAGGCACATCTGTAGAGACCCAGTACTTC. Its translation: CASSVGTSVETQYF.

The chain is built from TRBV9 and TRBJ2-7; the match to TRBD2 covers 8 bases. After removal of 0 bases from V and 1 base from J, the junction contained 6 bases not matched to a gene. The CDR3 covers 16 residues. Germline CDR1 reads SGDLS; CDR2 reads YYNGEE. The CDR3 DNA is TGTGCCAGCAGCGTAGGCAGCGGGAGAAGTTCCTACGAGCAGTACTTC. As protein: CASSVGSGRSSYEQYF.

The chain combines TRBV11-3 with TRBJ2-3, with D perhaps TRBD2 (6 bases). Germline CDR1 reads SGHNT; CDR2 reads YENEEA. The CDR3 spans 15 residues. Deletions cut 3 bases from V and 1 base from J, with 11 bases between. In DNA form, the CDR3 reads TGTGCCAGCAGCTTCGGGAGTTGGGGCACAGATACGCAGTATTTT. This translates into CASSFGSWGTDTQYF.

This clone was seen a handful of times. The chain joins TRBV28 to TRBJ2-7; D possibly corresponds to TRBD1 (6 bases). The CDR3 is 15 amino acids. V lost 1 base and J lost 4, with 14 bases in between. Germline V gives CDR1 MDHEN, CDR2 SYDVKM. This CDR3 reads CASSLLGQGSYEQYF. The CDR3 nucleotides read TGTGCCAGCAGTTTATTAGGCCAGGGGTCGTACGAGCAGTACTTC.

The table lists this clone with a few counts. CDR3 sequence reads: CASSQDSQGYEQYF. The CDR3, as DNA: TGTGCCAGCAGCCAAGACTCCCAGGGGTACGAGCAGTACTTC. This chain connects TRBV4-2 to TRBJ2-7; maybe TRBD1 (6 bases). With 0 bases removed from V and 4 bases from J, the gap between germline ends came to 10 bases. This CDR3 has 14 residues. Germline-derived CDR1 and CDR2 are LGHNA and YNFKEQ.

This clone was found once. V usage is TRBV29-1 and J usage is TRBJ2-2, with D uncertain. V lost 4 bases and J lost 3, with 9 bases in between. This CDR3 has 13 residues. Per the germline V gene, CDR1 is SQVTM and CDR2 is ANQGSEA. In DNA form, the CDR3 reads TGCAGCGTTGGGGGTTATGACACCGGGGAGCTGTTTTTT. Encoded protein: CSVGGYDTGELFF.